Each of the 4 T cell receptor beta chains below was sequenced from the same sample in a study of tumor and adjacent non-tumor tissue in lung cancer. TCRbeta libraries were built with three rounds of nested PCR, modified from ARM-PCR. Each CDR3 protein gets one entry after TCRdb re-called the multiplex PCR reads with MiXCR. The sample has almost 75,000 distinct CDR3 sequences, 65% to 75% seen once. This sample's RNA came from whole unsorted tissue. This non-tumor lung sample came from over 3 cm beyond the tumor edge. The specimen was distant non-tumor lung tissue. Every receptor here comes from a woman aged 45-59 years with non-small cell lung cancer.

This clonotype was counted at least ten times. CDR3 amino acids: CSVEDLLQGWKTQYF. CDR3 coding DNA: TGCAGCGTTGAAGATCTACTACAGGGTTGGAAGACCCAGTACTTC. The chain is built from TRBV29-1 and TRBJ2-5; possible D gene TRBD1, 6 bases. CDR3 size: 15 residues. The V gene's germline CDR1 is SQVTM and CDR2 ANQGSEA. The V gene lost 0 bases and the J gene lost 6 bases, with 17 bases spanning the gap.

On this clonotype itself: A clone one base away is much larger, so this may be a read error. The chain uses TRBV10-3 and TRBJ2-2; TRBD2 agrees at 11 bases. Germline V gene data show CDR1 as ENHRY and CDR2 as SYGVKD. The CDR3 contains 16 residues. CDR3 protein: CVIRHTSGRNTGELFF. The CDR3 nucleotides are TGTGTCATCAGACACACTAGCGGGAGGAACACCGGGGAGCTGTTTTTT.

To note about this clonotype: At one boundary the junction diverges from the germline segment, which might be a read error. This chain uses TRBV29-1 with TRBJ2-1; D may correspond to TRBD1 or TRBD2 (6 bases each). Germline V gene sequence: CDR1 SQVTM, CDR2 ANQGSEA. The CDR3 consists of 15 residues. The CDR3: CSGELRGTAYNEQFF. CDR3 DNA sequence: TGCAGCGGTGAATTGAGGGGGACTGCCTACAATGAGCAGTTCTTC.

The chain combines TRBV11-2 with TRBJ2-2; a possible D gene is TRBD2 (6 bases). Trimming cost V 9 bases and J 7 bases, with 15 bases left between them. CDR3 length: 13 residues. The germline CDR1 and CDR2 sequences are SGHAT and FQNNGV. CDR3 residues: CARSVRGIGELFF. CDR3 sequence (DNA): TGTGCCAGGAGCGTACGGGGGATCGGGGAGCTGTTTTTT.